The clone carrying this TCR beta chain has at least ten counts. The sample belongs to a study of T cells in Graves' hyperthyroidism and ophthalmopathy. The investigators amplified TCR beta CDR3 regions from RNA transcripts. The HTBI primer set served for first-round RT-PCR of the TCR CDR3. A single record per CDR3 protein comes from TCRdb applying MiXCR to the multiplex PCR reads. The sample carries approximately 700,000 distinct CDR3 sequences, 45% recorded once. V was pared by 7 bases and J by 2 bases, with 6 bases of the junction left unmatched. The germline gives CDR1 SQVTM, CDR2 ANQGSEA. This CDR3 contains 13 residues.

The sample comprised peripheral blood or thyroid tissue (not recorded which). The V and J genes are TRBV29-1 and TRBJ1-2; TRBD1 matches at 8 bases. The clonotype was recovered from an adult man with Graves' disease, either hyperthyroidism or ophthalmopathy (not recorded which). In DNA form, the CDR3 reads TGCAGCGCTGGACAGGGACAAAACTATGGCTACACCTTC. Amino acid sequence: CSAGQGQNYGYTF.